The clone carrying this TCR beta chain was counted a few times. Its target is unknown. The data belong to a study of neoadjuvant nivolumab and ipilimumab in lung cancer. Study-wide results and caveats: Compared with tumor-adjacent uninvolved lung, resected tumors showed greater richness and clonality.

TCRdb keeps only in-frame clones here, not all; method: immunoSEQ multiplex PCR. The sample contains tens of thousands of clones, roughly nine tenths of which appear only once. Trimming pared 4 bases from V and 5 bases from J, leaving 9 bases between. The CDR3 has 13 residues. CDR1 and CDR2 (germline): LNHDA, SQIVND (reference sequence). The receptor comes from an adult with non-small cell lung cancer. The chain couples TRBV19 to TRBJ1-5; no clear D gene. The sample in question was peripheral blood, obtained after neoadjuvant nivolumab, alone or with ipilimumab, at or shortly before surgery. As DNA, the CDR3 is TGTGCCAGTAGTACTGCCCGGGATCAGCCCCAGCATTTT. Protein product: CASSTARDQPQHF.